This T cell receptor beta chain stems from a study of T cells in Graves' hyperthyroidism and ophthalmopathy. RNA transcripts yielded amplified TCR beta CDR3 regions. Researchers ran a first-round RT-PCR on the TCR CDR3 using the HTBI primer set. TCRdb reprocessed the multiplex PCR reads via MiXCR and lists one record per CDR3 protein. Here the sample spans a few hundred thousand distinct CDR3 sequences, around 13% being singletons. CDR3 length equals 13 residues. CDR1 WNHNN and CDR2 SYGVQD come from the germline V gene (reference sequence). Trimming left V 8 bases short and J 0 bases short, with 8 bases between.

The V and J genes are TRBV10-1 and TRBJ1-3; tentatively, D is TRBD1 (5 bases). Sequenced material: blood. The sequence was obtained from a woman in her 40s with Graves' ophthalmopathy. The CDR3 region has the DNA TGCGCCAGCGACAGTTTCTCTGGAAACACCATATATTTT. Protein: CASDSFSGNTIYF.